This T cell receptor beta chain was sequenced during a study of patients and donors after allogeneic stem cell transplantation. This clonotype was picked up a small number of times. Relative to the germline gene, one junction end is altered; a read error may explain this. MiXCR was run by TCRdb on the RT-PCR reads, yielding one entry per CDR3 protein. Among some 960,000 distinct CDR3 sequences listed, more than 15% were seen once. The CDR3 extends over 13 amino acids. The germline V gene encodes CDR1 LGHNA and CDR2 YNFKEQ. This sequence was found in a human donor who was either an allogeneic HSCT recipient or a stem cell or donor lymphocyte infusion donor (not recorded which). It is not recorded whose cells these are; they may come from a transplant donor. The genes are TRBV4-2 and TRBJ2-5; D remains ambiguous. The sample taken for sequencing was blood, either unsorted or a sorted T cell fraction (not recorded which). CDR3: CASSQEPQATLYF. In nucleotides, the CDR3 is TGTGCCAGCAGCCAAGAACCCCAGGCGACCCTGTACTTC.